The following is a T cell receptor (beta chain) sequence with its context. This entry comes from a study of T cell changes during pregnancy in multiple sclerosis. Germline V lookup: CDR1 SGHNT, CDR2 YYREEE (reference sequence). The V end lost 6 bases, the J end lost 6 bases, and 15 bases lay between the germline ends. This CDR3 spans 13 amino acids. Sequenced by immunoSEQ multiplex PCR; TCRdb stores in-frame clones only, minus some. The top ten clones hold 0.61% of a sample with tens of thousands of clones, 90% to 95% of them seen once. The sample in question was CD4+ T cells from peripheral blood mononuclear cells, obtained in the third trimester of pregnancy. The chain joins TRBV5-4 to TRBJ1-2; a possible D gene is TRBD1 (5 bases). The clonotype comes from a female donor with multiple sclerosis, enrolled in a pregnancy study. This chain's CDR3 is CASTRHGGDGYTF. The CDR3 nucleotides are TGTGCCAGCACCCGTCACGGGGGGGATGGCTACACCTTC.